This paragraph reports one T cell receptor beta chain. Germline assignment: CDR1 LNHDA and CDR2 SQIVND (reference sequence). V lost 6 bases, J lost 4 bases, and 18 bases lay in between. The CDR3 extends over 15 amino acids. Sequencing used immunoSEQ multiplex PCR; TCRdb keeps in-frame clones, though not all of them. Among 250,000 to 350,000 clones listed, 87% were seen once. The data originate from a study of blood T cell repertoires in COVID-19. The overall study: The United States, Italy and Spain were the sources of the acute and convalescent COVID-19 samples. Sample material is recorded as cDNA or gDNA derived from T cells, B-cell-depleted T cells, or PBMCs.

Cohort placement rested on clinical history that participants reported themselves. The study counted Cohort 3 donors as recovered given two negative PCRs, clearance, or symptom resolution. The sample taken for sequencing was PBMCs or T cells enriched from blood (not recorded which). The origin of this receptor is a woman between 40 and 55 years old who had recovered from COVID-19. The chain combines TRBV19 with TRBJ1-2, with D possibly being TRBD1 (5 bases). The CDR3 DNA reads TGTGCCAGTAGGGAGGGACCAGAACGATCCTATGGCTACACCTTC. Its translation: CASREGPERSYGYTF.